A single sample gave rise to the 11 T cell receptor beta chains below, sequenced in a study of control samples from healthy donors and cancer patients. The assay was immunoSEQ multiplex PCR, and TCRdb's table has in-frame clones only and misses some. The sample consists of roughly 49,000 clones, roughly 92% of them appearing once. The sequencing sample was made of PBMCs. These receptors originate from a man aged 30-40 years with colorectal cancer.

This chain connects TRBV29-1 to TRBJ1-1; TRBD1 is a possible D gene (6 bases). Germline-derived CDR1 and CDR2 are SQVTM and ANQGSEA. The CDR3 totals 15 residues. V dropped 0 bases and J dropped 1 base, with 12 bases sitting between them. CDR3 DNA sequence: TGCAGCGTTGAAGATAGTTGGACAGCGAACACTGAAGCTTTCTTT. It yields the protein CSVEDSWTANTEAFF.

This chain connects TRBV4-2 to TRBJ2-3; 12 bases match TRBD2. From germline, CDR1 is LGHNA and CDR2 YNFKEQ. Germline trimming cut 5 bases from V and 3 bases from J; bases unmatched to any gene: 12. CDR3 size: 18 residues. The CDR3 region has the DNA TGTGCCAGCAGCGCTGGGGCGACTAGCGGGGGTGTTACAGATACGCAGTATTTT. It codes for CASSAGATSGGVTDTQYF.

V usage is TRBV4-1 and J usage is TRBJ2-2, with a tentative D call TRBD2 (6 bases). The CDR3 consists of 16 residues. Trimming removed 4 bases from V and 7 bases from J, with 19 bases in between. From germline, CDR1 is MGHRA and CDR2 YSYEKL. The CDR3 sequence: CASSRGSGLRDGELFF. CDR3 nucleotide sequence: TGCGCCAGCAGCCGGGGGTCGGGACTGCGGGACGGGGAGCTGTTTTTT.

V is TRBV19 and J is TRBJ2-3, with a possible D match to TRBD2 (5 bases). The germline gives CDR1 LNHDA, CDR2 SQIVND (reference sequence). Trimming took 7 bases from V and 0 from J, leaving 14 bases between them. The CDR3 has 15 amino acids. The chain's CDR3 is CASTWTSSSTDTQYF. The CDR3 bases are TGTGCCAGTACCTGGACTTCCTCTAGCACAGATACGCAGTATTTT. Filled out from reference TRBV19 and TRBJ2-3, the complete variable domain reads DGGITQSPKYLFRKEGQNVTLSCEQNLNHDAMYWYRQDPGQGLRLIYYSQIVNDFQKGDIAEGYSVSREKKESFPLTVTSAQKNPTAFYLCASTWTSSSTDTQYFGPGTRLTVL.

The rearrangement links TRBV11-2 to TRBJ1-1; D call uncertain. The V end was cut by 5 bases, the J end by 3 bases, with 10 bases between. The CDR3 runs to 13 residues. From germline, CDR1 is SGHAT and CDR2 FQNNGV. CDR3 in amino acids: CASSRGRDTEAFF. The CDR3 bases are TGTGCCAGCAGCCGTGGAAGGGACACTGAAGCTTTCTTT. Supplemented by reference TRBV11-2 and TRBJ1-1, the full variable domain reads EAGVAQSPRYKIIEKRQSVAFWCNPISGHATLYWYQQILGQGPKLLIQFQNNGVVDDSQLPKDRFSAERLKGVDSTLKIQPAKLEDSAVYLCASSRGRDTEAFFGQGTRLTVV.

The chain is built from TRBV7-9 and TRBJ1-6; TRBD1 aligns across 8 bases. With V trimmed by 1 base and J by 10 bases, 3 bases remained unmatched. This CDR3 is 14 amino acids long. Germline V gene sequence: CDR1 SEHNR, CDR2 FQNEAQ (reference sequence). The DNA of the CDR3 is TGTGCCAGCAGCTTAGGACAGGGGTACTCACCCCTCCACTTT. Residues: CASSLGQGYSPLHF.

The V gene is TRBV12-3 or TRBV12-4, the J gene TRBJ2-7; D gene unclear. CDR3 length: 12 amino acids. V dropped 5 bases and J dropped 4 bases, with 9 bases sitting between them. The CDR3 DNA sequence: TGTGCCAGCAGTCAAACAGAATACGAGCAGTACTTC. Amino acid sequence: CASSQTEYEQYF.

V and J are TRBV10-3 and TRBJ1-1, with a weak D call TRBD1 (5 bases). The CDR3 loop spans 13 amino acids. In germline, CDR1 is ENHRY, CDR2 SYGVKD. Between the trimmed V and J ends, which lost 0 bases and 5 bases, there was a span of 7 bases. The CDR3 bases are TGTGCCATCAGTGAGTCGGGGGTTACTGAAGCTTTCTTT. It translates to CAISESGVTEAFF.

Only a few counts were recorded for this clone. The chain carries TRBV6-6 and TRBJ2-7; weak D call: TRBD1 (6 bases). The CDR3 is 16 amino acids. The germline V and J ends were trimmed by 0 bases and 5 bases, with 17 bases remaining between them. From germline, CDR1 is MNHNY and CDR2 SVGAGI (reference sequence). CDR3 sequence (DNA): TGTGCCAGCAGTTACTCGTCCAGGGGTATATTCAACGAGCAGTACTTC. This encodes CASSYSSRGIFNEQYF.

This chain joins TRBV6-5 and TRBJ2-1, with D perhaps given as TRBD1 or TRBD2 (5 bases each). This CDR3 spans 14 amino acids. Trimming took 7 bases from V and 6 from J, leaving 16 bases between them. Per the germline V gene, CDR1 is MNHEY and CDR2 is SVGAGI. The CDR3 bases are TGTGCCAGCACCCGATCGGGGCCACGCAATGAGCAGTTCTTC. This gives the protein CASTRSGPRNEQFF.

The chain has TRBV4-3 and TRBJ1-4; D is uncertain. The CDR3 totals 14 residues. Trimming left V 0 bases short and J 6 bases short, with 8 bases between. Looked up from germline, CDR1 is LGHNA and CDR2 is YSLEER. The CDR3 spells CASSQERADEKLFF. CDR3 sequence (DNA): TGCGCCAGCAGCCAAGAAAGGGCAGATGAAAAACTGTTTTTT.